This T cell receptor (beta chain) derives from a study of identifying expanded T cells in peripheral blood. The data were produced by immunoSEQ multiplex PCR, yet TCRdb's version contains in-frame clones alone and is incomplete. This table holds 45,000 to 75,000 clones, about 85% found once. As concerns this clone: The junction departs from the called germline gene at one end, perhaps through a read error.

Sequencing was carried out using blood. This receptor was taken from a person between 18 and 75 years old in good health.

The CDR3 DNA reads as TGTGCCAGCAGCACTACCTCGGGGCCTGAGGGCTATGGCTACATCTTC. This encodes CASSTTSGPEGYGYIF. The V gene is TRBV5-6, the J gene TRBJ1-2; TRBD1 is a possible D gene (5 bases). The CDR3 length is 16 residues. CDR1 is SGHDT, CDR2 YYEEEE, per germline.